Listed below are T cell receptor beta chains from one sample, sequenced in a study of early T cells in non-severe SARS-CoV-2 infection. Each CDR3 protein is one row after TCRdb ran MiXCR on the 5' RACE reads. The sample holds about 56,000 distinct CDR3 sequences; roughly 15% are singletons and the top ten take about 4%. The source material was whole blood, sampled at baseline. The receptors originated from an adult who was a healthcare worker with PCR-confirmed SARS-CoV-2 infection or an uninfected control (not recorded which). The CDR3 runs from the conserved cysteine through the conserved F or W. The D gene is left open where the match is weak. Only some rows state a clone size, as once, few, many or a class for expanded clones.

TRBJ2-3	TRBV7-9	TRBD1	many	TGTGCCAGCAGCGCTAGGGACAGGGAGCTCGGTACGCAGTATTTT	CASSARDRELGTQYF
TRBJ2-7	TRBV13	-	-	TGTGCCAGCAGCCCAACAGACAGCTCCTACGAGCAGTACTTC	CASSPTDSSYEQYF
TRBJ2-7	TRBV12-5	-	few	TGTGCTAGTGGTTTGACTTACGAGCAGTACTTC	CASGLTYEQYF
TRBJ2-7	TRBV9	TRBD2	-	TGTGCCAGCAGCGTAAGCAGCGGGAGGGCCGGGAGTTACGAGCAGTACTTC	CASSVSSGRAGSYEQYF
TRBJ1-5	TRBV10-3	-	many	TGTGCCATCAGTGATAGCAATCAGCCCCAGCATTTT	CAISDSNQPQHF
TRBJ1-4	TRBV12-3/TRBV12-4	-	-	TGTGCCAGCAGTTTATATCCCGCACAGGGAGATAATGAAAAACTGTTTTTT	CASSLYPAQGDNEKLFF
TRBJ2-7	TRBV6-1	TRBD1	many	TGTGCCAGCAGAATAGGGACAGACTCTTTCTACGAGCAGTACTTC	CASRIGTDSFYEQYF
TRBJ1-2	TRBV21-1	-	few	TGTGCCAGCAGCATCGGGACATTTAAGGAAGAAGGCTACACCTTC	CASSIGTFKEEGYTF
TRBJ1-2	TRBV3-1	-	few	TGTGCCAGCAGCCTTTATAACTATGGCTACACCTTC	CASSLYNYGYTF
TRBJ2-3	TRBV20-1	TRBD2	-	TGCAGTGCTAGAGGGCCGGGGGGGGCGAATACGCAGTATTTT	CSARGPGGANTQYF
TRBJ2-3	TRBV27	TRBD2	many	TGTGCCAGCGCAATGGGAGGGCCATTAGATACGCAGTATTTT	CASAMGGPLDTQYF
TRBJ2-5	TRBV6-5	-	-	TGTGCCAGCAGTCTCGGGACTTTTCAAGAGACCCAGTACTTC	CASSLGTFQETQYF
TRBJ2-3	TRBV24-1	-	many	TGTGCCACCAGGGGCGAGCGGCCCACAGATACGCAGTATTTT	CATRGERPTDTQYF
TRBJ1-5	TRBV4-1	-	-	TGCGCCAGCAGCCAAGATTTAAGGGGCAATCAGCCCCAGCATTTT	CASSQDLRGNQPQHF
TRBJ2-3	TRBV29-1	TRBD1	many	TGCAGCGTTGGACAGGGCTACAAGGGAGATACGCAGTATTTT	CSVGQGYKGDTQYF
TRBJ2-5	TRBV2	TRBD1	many	TGTGCCAGCACTGGGGACAGGCAAGAGACCCAGTACTTC	CASTGDRQETQYF
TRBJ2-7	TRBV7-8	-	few	TGTGCCAGCAGCTTATCTAGTAGCGACGAGCAGTACTTC	CASSLSSSDEQYF
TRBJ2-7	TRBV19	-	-	TGTGCCAGTAGGACGGGTGAGCAGTACTTC	CASRTGEQYF
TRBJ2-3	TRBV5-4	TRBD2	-	TGTGCCAGCAGCACCGGACTAGCGGGAGGGCAAGATACGCAGTATTTT	CASSTGLAGGQDTQYF
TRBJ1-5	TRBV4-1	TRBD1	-	TGCGCCAGCAGCCAAGATAGACAGGGGGGCAATCAGCCCCAGCATTTT	CASSQDRQGGNQPQHF
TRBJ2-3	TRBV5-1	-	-	TGCGCCAGCAGCTTGGACCAAACTAGCACAGATACGCAGTATTTT	CASSLDQTSTDTQYF
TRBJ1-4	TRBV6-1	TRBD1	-	TGTGCCAGCAGTGCTAACACAGGGGTTAATGAAAAACTGTTTTTT	CASSANTGVNEKLFF
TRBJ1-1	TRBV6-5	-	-	TGTGCCAGCAGTTACGGGGTGGAAGCTTTCTTT	CASSYGVEAFF
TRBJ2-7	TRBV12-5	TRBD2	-	TGTGCTAGCGGGACTAGCGGCTACGAGCAGTACTTC	CASGTSGYEQYF
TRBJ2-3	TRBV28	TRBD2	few	TGTGCCAGCAGTGCACTAGCGGGGGGTAGGGTAGATACGCAGTATTTT	CASSALAGGRVDTQYF
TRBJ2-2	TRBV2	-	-	TGTGCCAGCAGTGTGGGATCCGGGGAGCTGTTTTTT	CASSVGSGELFF
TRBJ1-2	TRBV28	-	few	TGTGCCAGCAGGGGGCGATTTGTGGGCTACACCTTC	CASRGRFVGYTF
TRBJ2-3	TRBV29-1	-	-	TGCAGCGTTGATTCAGCTATCCCTAGCACAGATACGCAGTATTTT	CSVDSAIPSTDTQYF
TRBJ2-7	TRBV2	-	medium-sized	TGTGCCAGCAGTGGACTCCAACGGGGCTACGAGCAGTACTTC	CASSGLQRGYEQYF
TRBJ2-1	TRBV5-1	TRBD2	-	TGCGCCAGCCAGGGACTAGCGGGCCAAGGAGGTGAGCAGTTCTTC	CASQGLAGQGGEQFF
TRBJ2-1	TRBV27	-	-	TGTGCCAGCAGGGATGGTCTTGGGGATTACAATGAGCAGTTCTTC	CASRDGLGDYNEQFF
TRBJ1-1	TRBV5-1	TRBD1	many	TGCGCCAGCAGCCCGAGACAGGGTTTGAGGGACACTGAAGCTTTCTTT	CASSPRQGLRDTEAFF
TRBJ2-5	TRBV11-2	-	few	TGTGCCAGCAGCGCAAGGACGGAGACCCAGTACTTC	CASSARTETQYF
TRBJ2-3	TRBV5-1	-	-	TGCGCCAGCAGCGTTTCGGGCGGGTACTACACAGATACGCAGTATTTT	CASSVSGGYYTDTQYF
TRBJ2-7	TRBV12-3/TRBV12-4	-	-	TGTGCCAGCAGTCGACCGGGACTTGGAAGCTCCTACGAGCAGTACTTC	CASSRPGLGSSYEQYF
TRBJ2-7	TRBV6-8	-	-	TGTGCCAGCAGTTACTCGCCGACTAAATACGAGCAGTACTTC	CASSYSPTKYEQYF
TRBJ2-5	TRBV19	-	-	TGTGCCAGTAGTTCCCTCGACTATACTGGGCAAGAGACCCAGTACTTC	CASSSLDYTGQETQYF
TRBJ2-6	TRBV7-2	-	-	TGTGCCAGCAGCACACAGGGATCTGGGGCCAACGTCCTGACTTTC	CASSTQGSGANVLTF
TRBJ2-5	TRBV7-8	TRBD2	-	TGTGCCAGCAGCTTAGACCCGGCGGGAGACCAAGAGACCCAGTACTTC	CASSLDPAGDQETQYF
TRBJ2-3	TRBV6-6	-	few	TGTGCCAGCAGATCAAGGTCCTTTGGAGCGGATACGCAGTATTTT	CASRSRSFGADTQYF
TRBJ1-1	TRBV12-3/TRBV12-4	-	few	TGTGCCAGCAGACGGGGGCGGAACACTGAAGCTTTCTTT	CASRRGRNTEAFF
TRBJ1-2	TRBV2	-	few	TGTGCCAGCAGTGAACAGGGTCGGGGCTATGGCTACACCTTC	CASSEQGRGYGYTF
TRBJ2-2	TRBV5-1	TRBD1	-	TGCGCCAGCAGCGCAGGGACAGGGGCTCTAGCGAACACCGGGGAGCTGTTTTTT	CASSAGTGALANTGELFF
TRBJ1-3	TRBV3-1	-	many	TGTGCCAGCAGCAGGGCCAGCTCTGGAAACACCATATATTTT	CASSRASSGNTIYF
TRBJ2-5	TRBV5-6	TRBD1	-	TGTGCCAGCAGCTTGGGGACAGGCCTAGGGTTTGTCGAGACCCAGTACTTC	CASSLGTGLGFVETQYF
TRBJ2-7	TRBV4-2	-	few	TGTGCCAGCAGCCAAGAAGGCGAGCAGTACTTC	CASSQEGEQYF
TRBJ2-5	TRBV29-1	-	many	TGCAGCGTTGGAGGGGAGGCCCAGTACTTC	CSVGGEAQYF
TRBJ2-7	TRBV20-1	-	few	TGCAGTGCTAGAGCCCCTTCGGCCGCGGGGCAGTACTTC	CSARAPSAAGQYF